This TCR beta chain was profiled in a study of identifying expanded T cells in peripheral blood. Study observations and caveats: Over about two and four weeks, about 15 and 18 clones changed, versus roughly 1.1 between replicates. Across healthy donors, higher total template counts meant significantly greater approximately 2-week count variance.

No infections or other immune events were documented during collection. Sequenced by immunoSEQ multiplex PCR; TCRdb stores in-frame clones only, minus some. The table records approximately 100,000 clones, roughly nine tenths of them present only once. This CDR3 has 15 residues. V was pared by 0 bases and J by 0 bases, with 9 bases between. The germline V gene has CDR1 SGHRS and CDR2 YFSETQ. Note on this clone: Its antigen is not known.

The chain recombines TRBV5-1 with TRBJ1-1; maybe TRBD1 (6 bases). Sequencing was carried out using blood. This TCR came from a person between 18 and 70 years old in good health. The CDR3 bases are TGCGCCAGCAGCTTGGGTGGACAGTTGAACACTGAAGCTTTCTTT. Amino acids: CASSLGGQLNTEAFF.